Shown below are 22 T cell receptor beta chains from a single sample sequenced in a study of CD8+ T cells in alopecia areata (dated by TCRdb to 2016 to 2018). The protocol used for the library was the immunoSEQ multiplex PCR assay. RNA was extracted from all samples and reverse transcribed into cDNA, which served as template for TCR sequencing. Here the immuneACCESS table is served through TCRdb, limited to in-frame sequences with V and J called. Missing clones are a known gap in these copies; in checked studies unresolved V genes cover under half, and the rest lacks a known reason. Here the sample has 150,000 to 200,000 clones; around 60% occur a single time. The ten most abundant clones make up about 1.3% of the sample. The sample's treatment or condition label, decoded: oral pan-JAK inhibitor, 5-10 mg twice daily. Sequenced here: CD4+ T cells sorted from blood, sampled at week 49, from a patient treated with tofacitinib. The receptors were sampled from a human donor with alopecia areata.

The rearrangement links TRBV30 to TRBJ2-3, with 7 bases fitting TRBD2. Germline trimming cut 5 bases from V and 5 bases from J; bases unmatched to any gene: 4. The CDR3 is made up of 12 amino acids. CDR1 GTSNPN and CDR2 SVGIG come from the germline V gene (reference sequence). In nucleotides, the CDR3 is TGTGCCTGGCACCCGGGAGGAGATACGCAGTATTTT. It codes for CAWHPGGDTQYF.

The rearrangement uses TRBV15 and TRBJ1-1, with D perhaps TRBD1 (6 bases). The CDR3 runs to 14 residues. Between the trimmed V and J ends, which lost 5 bases and 0 bases, there was a span of 10 bases. CDR1 and CDR2 from the germline V gene are LNHNV and YYDKDF (reference sequence). CDR3 nucleotide sequence: TGTGCCACCAGCGGGGGGGCTATGAACACTGAAGCTTTCTTT. Translated: CATSGGAMNTEAFF.

There are many counts of this clone. The rearrangement links TRBV25-1 to TRBJ2-7; no definite D call. From germline, CDR1 is MGHDK and CDR2 SYGVNS. Trimming removed 1 base from V and 3 bases from J, with 7 bases in between. The CDR3 spans 13 residues. CDR3 bases: TGTGCCAGCAGTGAATCCCTCCACTACGAGCAGTACTTC. Translating gives CASSESLHYEQYF.

The chain links TRBV4-3 to TRBJ1-2, with TRBD1 matching 8 bases. The trim removed 1 base at V and 6 bases at J, leaving 7 bases unmatched. Germline V gene lookup returns CDR1 LGHNA and CDR2 YSLEER. The CDR3 consists of 15 residues. CDR3 sequence (DNA): TGCGCCAGCAGCCAAGCAGGGGGCTGGAGGAATGGCTACACCTTC. Its protein is CASSQAGGWRNGYTF.

The rearrangement uses TRBV5-1 and TRBJ1-2; D remains unclear. V lost 4 bases and J lost 0, with 10 bases in between. There are 14 residues in the CDR3. CDR1 is SGHRS and CDR2 is YFSETQ in the germline V gene. The CDR3: CASSGQPANYGYTF. The CDR3 bases are TGCGCCAGCAGCGGCCAGCCTGCTAACTATGGCTACACCTTC.

This clone has just a few counts. The V call is TRBV7-2, the J call TRBJ2-3; 7 nucleotides align to TRBD2. The V and J ends lost 3 bases and 2 bases, in that order; junction bases with no gene match: 5. Germline V gene lookup returns CDR1 SGHTA and CDR2 FQGNSA. The CDR3 has 15 residues. CDR3 sequence: CASSLGGGTTDTQYF. The CDR3 DNA reads as TGTGCCAGCAGCTTGGGCGGGGGAACCACAGATACGCAGTATTTT.

There are a few counts of this clone. The genes are TRBV29-1 and TRBJ1-1; D is uncertain. V was cut by 6 bases and J by 1 base, with 9 bases left in between. The CDR3 runs 12 residues. Germline values: CDR1 SQVTM, CDR2 ANQGSEA. DNA for the CDR3: TGCAGCGTCGGCAGCGCGAACACTGAAGCTTTCTTT. This translates into CSVGSANTEAFF.

This clone came up a few times. The V call is TRBV7-2, the J call TRBJ1-4; 8 nucleotides match TRBD1. Unmatched junction bases numbered 5, after V lost 3 bases and J lost 8 bases. Germline values: CDR1 SGHTA, CDR2 FQGNSA. CDR3 length: 14 residues. CDR3 residues: CASSFQGAGEKLFF. In DNA, the CDR3 is TGTGCCAGCAGCTTCCAGGGGGCGGGAGAAAAACTGTTTTTT. Combining the CDR3 with reference TRBV7-2 and TRBJ1-4 gives the whole variable domain GAGVSQSPSNKVTEKGKDVELRCDPISGHTALYWYRQSLGQGLEFLIYFQGNSAPDKSGLPSDRFSAERTGGSVSTLTIQRTQQEDSAVYLCASSFQGAGEKLFFGSGTQLSVL.

CDR3 region: CAWRQQGEGSPLHF. The CDR3, as DNA: TGTGCCTGGAGACAACAGGGAGAAGGCTCACCCCTCCACTTT. The rearrangement joins TRBV30 to TRBJ1-6; D perhaps matches TRBD1 (6 bases). Germline V gene data show CDR1 as GTSNPN and CDR2 as SVGIG (reference sequence). The CDR3 totals 14 residues. The germline V and J ends were trimmed by 3 bases and 10 bases, with 16 bases remaining between them.

In this sample, this clone turned up a few times. The CDR3 nucleotides are TGTGCCAGCAGCTTAGTAGGGGTGGAGACCCAGTACTTC. Encoded protein: CASSLVGVETQYF. The chain recombines TRBV7-2 with TRBJ2-5; D might be TRBD1 (5 bases). CDR1 and CDR2 from the germline V gene are SGHTA and FQGNSA. The CDR3 runs 13 residues. V lost 1 base and J lost 5, with 8 bases in between.

This chain joins TRBV4-2 and TRBJ1-1; TRBD1 aligns across 9 bases. Germline V gene sequence: CDR1 LGHNA, CDR2 YNFKEQ. CDR3 length: 18 residues. V trimming: 1 base; J trimming: 4 bases; junction bases outside the gene matches: 13. CDR3 nucleotides: TGTGCCAGCAGCCAAGCCATGGGACAGGGAAGAGGAGTCACTGAAGCTTTCTTT. As protein: CASSQAMGQGRGVTEAFF.

This clone was detected a few times. The chain is built from TRBV29-1 and TRBJ2-5; D unresolved. CDR1 SQVTM and CDR2 ANQGSEA come from the germline V gene. The CDR3 covers 10 residues. Trimming took off 7 bases at V and 7 bases at J, with 10 bases between the two ends. The CDR3 is CSGSTGTQYF. CDR3 coding DNA: TGCAGCGGCTCCACTGGGACCCAGTACTTC.

The chain uses TRBV29-1 and TRBJ2-7, with TRBD1 matching 9 bases. Unmatched junction bases numbered 5, after V lost 7 bases and J lost 4 bases. The CDR3 is made up of 12 amino acids. Germline-derived CDR1 and CDR2 are SQVTM and ANQGSEA. The CDR3 reads CSARTGVYEQYF. The CDR3 DNA reads as TGCAGCGCCCGGACAGGGGTTTACGAGCAGTACTTC.

The chain recombines TRBV6-1 with TRBJ1-1; D possibly corresponds to TRBD1 (6 bases). The germline V gene encodes CDR1 MNHNS and CDR2 SASEGT. V lost 6 bases and J lost 3, with 11 bases in between. The CDR3 runs to 13 residues. The CDR3 is CASRSAGDTEAFF. The DNA of the CDR3 is TGTGCCAGCAGATCTGCAGGGGACACTGAAGCTTTCTTT.

This clone has just a few counts. V gene TRBV4-3 combines with J gene TRBJ2-1; 9 nucleotides align to TRBD2. Germline CDR1 and CDR2: LGHNA and YSLEER. The CDR3 covers 16 residues. V was clipped by 1 base and J by 0 bases; unmatched bases: 1. The CDR3 is CASSQGSGGSYNEQFF. The CDR3 region has the DNA TGCGCCAGCAGCCAAGGTAGCGGGGGCTCCTACAATGAGCAGTTCTTC.

The chain joins TRBV5-1 to TRBJ1-2, with D tentatively TRBD1 (6 bases). V lost 3 bases to trimming and J lost 6 bases, with 9 bases between them. Looked up from germline, CDR1 is SGHRS and CDR2 is YFSETQ. The CDR3 spans 12 residues. In DNA, the CDR3 is TGCGCCAGCAGCTCACAGGGAGATGGCTACACCTTC. It is translated as CASSSQGDGYTF.

The rearrangement uses TRBV20-1 and TRBJ2-7; D not certain. Germline V gene data show CDR1 as DFQATT and CDR2 as SNEGSKA (reference sequence). V was cut by 3 bases and J by 6 bases, with 9 bases left in between. The CDR3 extends over 11 amino acids. CDR3 region: CSASGEFEQYF. The CDR3, as DNA: TGCAGTGCTAGTGGGGAATTCGAGCAGTACTTC.

The rearrangement links TRBV4-3 to TRBJ1-1, with 8 nucleotides matching TRBD1. V shed 1 base and J 5 bases; nucleotides not matched to a gene: 9. Germline V gives CDR1 LGHNA, CDR2 YSLEER. CDR3 length: 16 residues. The CDR3 DNA sequence: TGCGCCAGCAGCCAAGTCCCCCAGGGGGCGATAACTGAAGCTTTCTTT. Its protein is CASSQVPQGAITEAFF.

This clone has a handful of counts. The chain couples TRBV5-1 to TRBJ1-2; a possible D gene is TRBD1 (5 bases). CDR1 and CDR2 (germline): SGHRS, YFSETQ. Trimming cost V 4 bases and J 1 base, with 14 bases left between them. This CDR3 is built from 15 residues. Here the CDR3 reads CASSLQGGLNYGYTF. The CDR3 bases are TGCGCCAGCAGCCTCCAGGGAGGACTTAACTATGGCTACACCTTC.

The chain has TRBV4-3 and TRBJ1-2; D possibly corresponds to TRBD1 (6 bases). CDR3 length equals 17 residues. Germline V gene data show CDR1 as LGHNA and CDR2 as YSLEER. V lost 0 bases and J 7 bases, leaving 21 bases between the germline ends. The CDR3 DNA reads TGCGCCAGCAGCCAAGATTTTAGATCGGGGGGCATCGGTGGCTACACCTTC. Translation: CASSQDFRSGGIGGYTF.

V is TRBV4-3 and J is TRBJ1-2, with unresolved D. Germline V CDR1 and CDR2: LGHNA, YSLEER. V was pared by 0 bases and J by 6 bases, with 20 bases between. This CDR3 comprises 17 residues. The CDR3 spells CASSQEFERYQGNGYTF. In DNA, the CDR3 is TGCGCCAGCAGCCAAGAATTTGAGAGATACCAAGGCAATGGCTACACCTTC.

This sequence joins TRBV27 and TRBJ1-2; TRBD1 matches at 10 bases. Germline CDR1 is MNHEY and CDR2 is SMNVEV (reference sequence). This CDR3 is built from 14 residues. Trimming took 6 bases from V and 2 from J; bases not matched to a gene: 3. CDR3 coding DNA: TGTGCCAGCAGCCCGGGACAGGGGAACTATGGCTACACCTTC. Its translation: CASSPGQGNYGYTF.